These 28 T cell receptor beta chains originate from one sample sequenced in a study of early T cells in non-severe SARS-CoV-2 infection (dated by TCRdb to 2020 to 2023). Library generation was performed with 5' RACE. The data were produced on a NextSeq 500. TCRdb trimmed the raw reads at Q25, called clones with MiXCR and kept productive beta chains. Rows are combined by CDR3 protein, so each entry shows the most common genes and DNA. The sample records about 71,000 distinct CDR3 sequences, 9.5% to 15% of which are singletons. 2.7% of the sample is in the top ten clones. Sequenced material: whole blood, taken at baseline. The receptors here all came from an adult who was a healthcare worker with PCR-confirmed SARS-CoV-2 infection or an uninfected control (not recorded which).

In the case of this clonotype: This may stem from a read error, because a much larger clone lies one nucleotide away. The V and J genes are TRBV29-1 and TRBJ2-3; tentatively, D is TRBD1 or TRBD2 (5 bases each). Trimming pared 8 bases from V and 1 base from J, leaving 10 bases between. Germline assignment: CDR1 SQVTM and CDR2 ANQGSEA. CDR3 length equals 12 residues. This CDR3 reads CSHVGGTDTQYF. DNA for the CDR3: TGCAGCCATGTGGGGGGCACAGATACGCAGTATTTT.

This clonotype showed up just a few times. The chain uses TRBV5-1 and TRBJ2-3, with D perhaps matching TRBD1 (6 bases). The CDR3 runs 14 residues. V lost 9 bases to trimming and J lost 4 bases, with 18 bases between them. The germline gives CDR1 SGHRS, CDR2 YFSETQ. The CDR3 DNA is TGCGCCACCCGGCTTACAGGGTTGGCAGATACGCAGTATTTT. This sequence encodes CATRLTGLADTQYF.

The chain is built from TRBV6-2 or TRBV6-3 and TRBJ1-2, with D unresolved. Looked up from germline, CDR1 is MNHEY and CDR2 is SVGEGT. V gave up 6 bases and J gave up 1 base, with 6 bases separating them. This CDR3 spans 12 amino acids. This CDR3 reads CASRLVNYGYTF. The CDR3 DNA follows: TGTGCCAGCAGACTCGTTAACTATGGCTACACCTTC.

In this sample, this clonotype turned up many times. The chain recombines TRBV2 with TRBJ2-4, with 8 bases aligning to TRBD2. The V gene's germline CDR1 is SNHLY and CDR2 FYNNEI. CDR3 length equals 17 residues. The V and J ends lost 6 bases and 1 base, in that order; junction bases with no gene match: 11. CDR3 region: CASRATTSVTAKNIQYF. CDR3 DNA: TGTGCCAGCAGGGCCACGACTAGCGTGACGGCCAAAAACATTCAGTACTTC.

This clonotype was detected a few times. The CDR3 DNA reads as TGTGCCAGCAGCTTAGGAGGCAGGCAAGAGACCCAGTACTTC. Amino acids: CASSLGGRQETQYF. This chain connects TRBV7-8 to TRBJ2-5; D gene unclear. The germline gives CDR1 SGHVS, CDR2 FQNEAQ. There are 14 residues in the CDR3. V lost 1 base to trimming and J lost 2 bases, with 8 bases between them.

The sample holds a few counts of this clonotype. The genes are TRBV12-2 and TRBJ2-7; TRBD1, the D gene given by the table, was not confirmed from the DNA. TRBV12-2 is a pseudogene segment. CDR3 length equals 16 residues. Here the CDR3 DNA reads TGTGCAAGTCGCTTTATCGGGGGACACCCACCCTACGAGCAGTACTTC. This gives the protein CASRFIGGHPPYEQYF.

This clonotype was seen ten or more times. The rearrangement joins TRBV14 to TRBJ1-5; D uncertain. The CDR3 contains 13 residues. V lost 4 bases and J 2 bases, leaving 6 bases between the germline ends. Germline CDR1 and CDR2: SGHDN and FVKESK. In DNA, the CDR3 is TGTGCCAGCAGCCTAGCGGGCAATCAGCCCCAGCATTTT. As protein: CASSLAGNQPQHF.

The chain uses TRBV10-1 and TRBJ1-1; possibly TRBD1 for D (5 bases). Germline assignment: CDR1 WNHNN and CDR2 SYGVQD (reference sequence). The CDR3 extends over 14 amino acids. V lost 3 bases to trimming and J lost 3 bases, with 11 bases between them. The CDR3 sequence is CASSDSGSHTEAFF. The DNA of the CDR3 is TGCGCCAGCAGTGATTCAGGGTCCCACACTGAAGCTTTCTTT.

The V gene is TRBV13, the J gene TRBJ2-3; 13 bases agree with TRBD2. The length of the CDR3 is 15 residues. J was trimmed by 6 bases and V by 4 bases; bases with no gene match: 4. CDR1 is PRHDT and CDR2 is FYEKMQ in the germline V gene (reference sequence). The CDR3 coding sequence is TGTGCCAGCAGCTCTCGACTAGCGGGGGGTGATACGCAGTATTTT. Translating it yields CASSSRLAGGDTQYF.

The V gene is TRBV9, the J gene TRBJ1-3; no definite D call. Trimming cost V 3 bases and J 0 bases, with 1 base left between them. This CDR3 spans 12 amino acids. CDR1 is SGDLS and CDR2 is YYNGEE in the germline V gene. This CDR3 is CASSASGNTIYF. Written as DNA, the CDR3 is TGTGCCAGCAGCGCCTCTGGAAACACCATATATTTT.

This clonotype has just a few counts. The chain has TRBV5-1 and TRBJ1-1; 7 bases line up with TRBD1. Germline V CDR1 and CDR2: SGHRS, YFSETQ. Trimming removed 3 bases from V and 5 bases from J; junction bases left unmatched: 7. This CDR3 is 14 amino acids long. CDR3 nucleotide sequence: TGCGCCAGCAGCTCCCCGGGACAGCGGACTGAAGCTTTCTTT. Residues: CASSSPGQRTEAFF.

This clonotype was detected a few times. The V gene is TRBV3-1, the J gene TRBJ1-1, with a tentative D call TRBD1 (5 bases). Germline V gene data show CDR1 as LGHDT and CDR2 as YNNKEL (reference sequence). The CDR3 contains 15 residues. Trimming pared 4 bases from V and 5 bases from J, leaving 17 bases between. The CDR3 loop reads CASSPLGGGSTEAFF. In DNA, the CDR3 is TGTGCCAGCAGCCCCCTTGGCGGGGGATCGACTGAAGCTTTCTTT.

This clonotype has only a few counts. This chain uses TRBV5-1 with TRBJ1-6, with 11 bases lining up with TRBD1. Germline V lookup: CDR1 SGHRS, CDR2 YFSETQ. J lost 10 bases, V lost 2 bases, and 14 bases had no gene match. The CDR3 totals 18 residues. CDR3 sequence: CASSLRSPTGQGDSPLHF. The CDR3 DNA follows: TGCGCCAGCAGCTTACGCTCACCTACGGGACAGGGGGACTCACCCCTCCACTTT.

This clonotype was recorded many times. The chain uses TRBV20-1 and TRBJ2-1, with D maybe TRBD1 (7 bases). The CDR3 spans 14 residues. Trimming pared 0 bases from V and 7 bases from J, leaving 13 bases between. Germline V gene data show CDR1 as DFQATT and CDR2 as SNEGSKA (reference sequence). Written as DNA, the CDR3 is TGCAGTGCTAGAGATCAGACAGGGAGGAATGAGCAGTTCTTC. Encoded protein: CSARDQTGRNEQFF.

The chain couples TRBV29-1 to TRBJ1-2; D is perhaps TRBD1 (5 bases). Trimming removed 6 bases at V and 7 bases at J, with 12 bases between. The CDR3 has 11 amino acids. Germline V gene lookup returns CDR1 SQVTM and CDR2 ANQGSEA. CDR3 residues: CSVHTRVGYTF. The CDR3 DNA reads as TGCAGCGTCCACACCAGGGTTGGCTACACCTTC.

This clonotype was detected only a few times. The genes are TRBV11-2 and TRBJ2-1; D remains unclear. The ends were cut back, 5 bases at V and 9 bases at J, with 11 bases in the middle. The CDR3 length is 12 residues. The germline V gene encodes CDR1 SGHAT and CDR2 FQNNGV. In nucleotides, the CDR3 is TGTGCCAGCAGCCGCGAGGTCGGTGAGCAGTTCTTC. Amino acid sequence: CASSREVGEQFF.

This clonotype came up many times. The rearrangement uses TRBV29-1 and TRBJ2-5; D gene ambiguous. V lost 5 bases, J lost 5 bases, and 12 bases lay in between. CDR3 length: 12 residues. Germline loops: CDR1 SQVTM, CDR2 ANQGSEA. The DNA for the CDR3 is TGCAGCGTTACAGAGTCCGGGGAGACCCAGTACTTC. Its translation: CSVTESGETQYF.

The chain is built from TRBV7-9 and TRBJ2-1; D is ambiguous. V gave up 4 bases and J gave up 9 bases, with 7 bases separating them. The CDR3 is made up of 11 amino acids. Germline V lookup: CDR1 SEHNR, CDR2 FQNEAQ (reference sequence). In DNA, the CDR3 is TGTGCCAGCAGCTCCCAACGTGAGCAGTTCTTC. As protein: CASSSQREQFF. Together with reference TRBV7-9 and TRBJ2-1, the CDR3 gives the full variable domain: DTGVSQNPRHKITKRGQNVTFRCDPISEHNRLYWYRQTLGQGPEFLTYFQNEAQLEKSRLLSDRFSAERPKGSFSTLEIQRTEQGDSAMYLCASSSQREQFFGPGTRLTVL.

This clonotype was detected only a few times. This chain joins TRBV11-2 and TRBJ2-1; D is possibly TRBD1 (6 bases). The germline V and J ends were trimmed by 3 bases and 4 bases, with 13 bases remaining between them. Germline V gene lookup returns CDR1 SGHAT and CDR2 FQNNGV. The CDR3 covers 15 residues. CDR3 sequence reads: CASSFQPGQYNEQFF. The CDR3 coding sequence is TGTGCCAGCAGCTTTCAGCCCGGACAGTACAATGAGCAGTTCTTC.

V usage is TRBV29-1 and J usage is TRBJ2-4; possible D gene TRBD2, 7 bases. Germline V gene sequence: CDR1 SQVTM, CDR2 ANQGSEA. V gave up 6 bases and J gave up 6 bases, with 12 bases separating them. CDR3 size: 12 residues. CDR3 protein: CSVNREGNIQYF. Written as DNA, the CDR3 is TGCAGCGTCAACAGGGAGGGAAACATTCAGTACTTC.

This chain connects TRBV7-2 to TRBJ2-3; 7 nucleotides agree with TRBD1. V shed 6 bases and J 6 bases; nucleotides not matched to a gene: 12. The CDR3 has 15 residues. In germline, CDR1 is SGHTA, CDR2 FQGNSA. CDR3 amino acids: CASRRPGQSLDTQYF. The CDR3 DNA reads TGTGCCAGCAGGCGTCCGGGACAGTCGTTGGATACGCAGTATTTT.

This clonotype was observed at least ten times. The J gene is TRBJ1-6, the V gene TRBV3-1; 7 nucleotides line up with TRBD1. Trimming cost V 1 base and J 4 bases; bases outside gene matches: 7. Germline V gene data show CDR1 as LGHDT and CDR2 as YNNKEL (reference sequence). This CDR3 has 17 residues. CDR3 nucleotide sequence: TGTGCCAGCAGCCAAGGACAGGGCCAAACGTATAATTCACCCCTCCACTTT. This encodes CASSQGQGQTYNSPLHF.

The table lists this clonotype with many counts. This chain links TRBV19 with TRBJ1-2; 7 positions agree with TRBD1. The trim removed 6 bases at V and 4 bases at J, leaving 23 bases unmatched. The CDR3 length is 19 residues. In germline, CDR1 is LNHDA, CDR2 SQIVND (reference sequence). CDR3 loop: CASRNPVGDSGNAFYGYTF. The CDR3 DNA reads TGTGCCAGTAGGAATCCGGTGGGGGACAGCGGCAACGCTTTCTATGGCTACACCTTC.

This clonotype was found a few times. The chain uses TRBV7-2 and TRBJ2-3; TRBD1 or TRBD2 may be the D gene (5 bases each). With 2 bases removed from V and 2 bases from J, the gap between germline ends came to 11 bases. Germline V gene lookup returns CDR1 SGHTA and CDR2 FQGNSA. The CDR3 loop spans 15 amino acids. CDR3 sequence: CASSLRGRSTDTQYF. The CDR3 DNA reads as TGTGCCAGCAGCTTACGGGGCAGGTCCACAGATACGCAGTATTTT.

The rearrangement uses TRBV11-1 and TRBJ2-3; 10 nucleotides agree with TRBD2. Per the germline V gene, CDR1 is SGHAT and CDR2 is FQDESV (reference sequence). This CDR3 has 16 residues. The ends lost 4 bases at V and 2 bases at J; junction bases unmatched: 6. CDR3 nucleotides: TGTGCCAGCAGCTCCCGACTAGCGGGTTTCACAGATACGCAGTATTTT. It codes for CASSSRLAGFTDTQYF.

V and J are TRBV9 and TRBJ2-6, with 8 bases aligning to TRBD1. This CDR3 comprises 18 residues. The V gene end was trimmed by 2 bases and the J gene end by 0 bases; junction bases not matched to a gene: 7. Per the germline V gene, CDR1 is SGDLS and CDR2 is YYNGEE. CDR3 nucleotide sequence: TGTGCCAGCAGCGTGGGGGACAGGACCTACTCTGGGGCCAACGTCCTGACTTTC. Encoded protein: CASSVGDRTYSGANVLTF. The entire variable domain, with the rest obtained from reference TRBV9 and TRBJ2-6, is as follows: DSGVTQTPKHLITATGQRVTLRCSPRSGDLSVYWYQQSLDQGLQFLIQYYNGEERAKGNILERFSAQQFPDLHSELNLSSLELGDSALYFCASSVGDRTYSGANVLTFGAGSRLTVL.

The chain carries TRBV5-1 and TRBJ1-1, with a tentative D call TRBD1 (5 bases). Germline V gene lookup returns CDR1 SGHRS and CDR2 YFSETQ. The germline V and J ends were trimmed by 0 bases and 5 bases, with 11 bases remaining between them. This CDR3 spans 14 amino acids. For the CDR3, the DNA is TGCGCCAGCAGCTTGGAAGGGAGGGGTACTGAAGCTTTCTTT. Its translation: CASSLEGRGTEAFF.

This clonotype was counted many times. The V and J genes are TRBV20-1 and TRBJ1-2, with 9 bases lining up with TRBD1. CDR3 size: 15 residues. From germline, CDR1 is DFQATT and CDR2 SNEGSKA (reference sequence). V lost 4 bases, J lost 4 bases, and 10 bases stayed unmatched. CDR3 in amino acids: CSATHTGGRGYGYTF. The CDR3 DNA reads TGCAGTGCTACCCATACAGGGGGCAGAGGCTATGGCTACACCTTC.